The 29 T cell receptor beta chains below were found in one sample sequenced in a study of metastatic and nonmetastatic thyroid tumors. TCRdb re-analyzed the PCR reads through MiXCR. The table records about 27,000 clones, 10% to 15% of them present only once. No treatment of any kind had been given to any patient before thyroid surgery. Sequencing was done on a sample of blood. These receptors were collected from a female donor with papillary thyroid cancer or a benign thyroid nodule (not recorded which). Some clones in this sample may be carry-over from other donors' samples.

This clone was observed at least ten times. V is TRBV4-1 and J is TRBJ1-5; no clear D. Germline V gene sequence: CDR1 MGHRA, CDR2 YSYEKL. V was trimmed by 0 bases and J by 5 bases, leaving 5 bases between them. The CDR3 consists of 13 residues. CDR3 region: CASSQERDQPQHF. CDR3 in DNA: TGCGCCAGCAGCCAAGAACGGGATCAGCCCCAGCATTTT.

This clone was seen many times. J is TRBJ2-3 and V is TRBV30; 7 nucleotides line up with TRBD1. Germline values: CDR1 GTSNPN, CDR2 SVGIG (reference sequence). Trimming removed 3 bases from V and 4 bases from J; junction bases left unmatched: 4. This CDR3 is built from 13 residues. CDR3 sequence: CAWSNRGADTQYF. CDR3 bases: TGTGCCTGGAGCAACAGGGGCGCAGATACGCAGTATTTT.

This chain joins TRBV11-2 and TRBJ1-5; the match to TRBD1 covers 8 bases. Looked up from germline, CDR1 is SGHAT and CDR2 is FQNNGV. The CDR3 consists of 16 residues. V gave up 1 base and J gave up 10 bases; unmatched junction bases: 12. The CDR3 sequence is CASSLGVAGGRHPQHF. CDR3 DNA: TGTGCCAGCAGCTTAGGGGTGGCAGGGGGCAGGCATCCCCAGCATTTT. The full variable domain, in which reference TRBV11-2 and TRBJ1-5 provide the parts outside the CDR3, is EAGVAQSPRYKIIEKRQSVAFWCNPISGHATLYWYQQILGQGPKLLIQFQNNGVVDDSQLPKDRFSAERLKGVDSTLKIQPAKLEDSAVYLCASSLGVAGGRHPQHFGDGTRLSIL.

This clone was seen repeatedly, ten times or more. The chain joins TRBV9 to TRBJ2-7; 13 nucleotides agree with TRBD2. Germline lookup yields CDR1 SGDLS and CDR2 YYNGEE. V shed 4 bases, J shed 9 bases, and the junction held 10 bases outside the gene matches. This CDR3 comprises 15 residues. The CDR3 region has the DNA TGTGCCAGCAGCCCCGGACTAGCGGGAGATCGAGGGCAGTACTTC. Its translation is CASSPGLAGDRGQYF.

This clone was detected many times. A much larger clone differs from this one at a single base, so this may be a read error. The chain carries TRBV11-2 and TRBJ2-5; 7 bases fit TRBD2. Trimming removed 3 bases from V and 5 bases from J; junction bases left unmatched: 6. The CDR3 consists of 14 residues. Germline V gene data show CDR1 as SGHAT and CDR2 as FQNNGV. The CDR3 is CASSLGEGLETQYF. DNA of the CDR3: TGTGCCAGCAGCTTGGGGGAGGGTTTGGAGACCCAGTACTTC.

The chain has TRBV24-1 and TRBJ2-7; the match to TRBD1 covers 8 bases. Germline V CDR1 and CDR2: KGHDR, SFDVKD. V gave up 10 bases and J gave up 3 bases; unmatched junction bases: 4. This CDR3 has 12 amino acids. The CDR3 here is CATQGANYEQYF. The CDR3 nucleotides are TGTGCCACTCAGGGGGCAAACTACGAGCAGTACTTC.

This clone was recorded at least ten times. CDR3 sequence reads: CASSRRSTSGGPGGELFF. The CDR3 bases are TGTGCCAGCAGTAGACGATCGACTAGTGGGGGCCCAGGCGGGGAGCTGTTTTTT. V and J are TRBV6-5 and TRBJ2-2; TRBD1 or TRBD2 may be the D gene (6 bases each). Trimming stripped 5 bases from V and 7 bases from J, with 26 bases between. This CDR3 comprises 18 residues. From germline, CDR1 is MNHEY and CDR2 SVGAGI.

The V call is TRBV12-3 or TRBV12-4, the J call TRBJ1-1, with unresolved D. The CDR3 length is 14 residues. Trimming removed 5 bases from V and 7 bases from J, with 17 bases in between. The CDR3 protein is CASSPSYTGIEAFF. The CDR3 DNA reads as TGTGCCAGCAGTCCTAGTTACACGGGAATTGAAGCTTTCTTT.

This chain joins TRBV11-2 and TRBJ2-1; TRBD2 aligns across 11 bases. CDR3 size: 17 residues. CDR1 is SGHAT and CDR2 is FQNNGV in the germline V gene. The J segment lost 5 bases and the V segment lost 6 bases, leaving 12 bases of the junction unmatched. The DNA of the CDR3 is TGTGCCAGCAGTACTATAACTAGCGGGAGAAGCGACAATGAGCAGTTCTTC. This translates into CASSTITSGRSDNEQFF.

This clone was counted ten times or more. The V gene is TRBV5-1, the J gene TRBJ2-1; D is unresolved. V gave up 1 base and J gave up 5 bases, with 10 bases separating them. Germline CDR1 reads SGHRS; CDR2 reads YFSETQ. The CDR3 consists of 14 residues. DNA for the CDR3: TGCGCCAGCAGCTTGCAACCATCAGACAATGAGCAGTTCTTC. This encodes CASSLQPSDNEQFF.

The table lists this clone with many counts. This chain joins TRBV11-2 and TRBJ2-5, with a weak D call TRBD2 (5 bases). The CDR3 sequence is 14 residues long. V dropped 2 bases and J dropped 5 bases, with 12 bases sitting between them. CDR1 SGHAT and CDR2 FQNNGV come from the germline V gene. The CDR3 DNA sequence: TGTGCCAGCAGCTTAAGACGGGAAACCGAGACCCAGTACTTC. Its translation: CASSLRRETETQYF. Full variable domain (missing parts from reference TRBV11-2 and TRBJ2-5): EAGVAQSPRYKIIEKRQSVAFWCNPISGHATLYWYQQILGQGPKLLIQFQNNGVVDDSQLPKDRFSAERLKGVDSTLKIQPAKLEDSAVYLCASSLRRETETQYFGPGTRLLVL.

This clone was recorded many times. The gene calls are TRBV6-2 or TRBV6-3 and TRBJ1-6; 9 bases match TRBD1. This CDR3 spans 20 amino acids. With 0 bases clipped from V and 0 bases from J, the junction kept 9 bases outside the gene matches. The V gene's germline CDR1 is MNHEY and CDR2 SVGEGT. The chain's CDR3 is CASSYSRGQGRSSYNSPLHF. CDR3 in DNA: TGTGCCAGCAGTTACTCCAGGGGACAGGGTCGGAGCTCCTATAATTCACCCCTCCACTTT.

A word on this clone: The junction departs from the called germline gene at one end, perhaps through a read error. The chain recombines TRBV6-1 with TRBJ2-5, with TRBD1 as a possible D gene (6 bases). Germline lookup yields CDR1 MNHNS and CDR2 SASEGT. The CDR3 sequence is 13 residues long. CDR3 amino acids: CTITPDSQETKYF. In DNA form, the CDR3 reads TGTACCATAACCCCGGACAGTCAAGAGACCAAGTACTTC.

By its share, this clone is medium-sized (0.01 to 0.1%). The chain recombines TRBV5-1 with TRBJ1-1; possible D gene TRBD1, 6 bases. V was pared by 0 bases and J by 3 bases, with 12 bases between. This CDR3 is 15 amino acids long. The germline CDR1 and CDR2 sequences are SGHRS and YFSETQ. CDR3 in amino acids: CASSLDPGEDTEAFF. DNA of the CDR3: TGCGCCAGCAGCTTGGATCCAGGGGAGGACACTGAAGCTTTCTTT.

The sample holds many counts of this clone. The chain is built from TRBV5-6 and TRBJ2-1; TRBD2 is a possible D gene (5 bases). The V gene's germline CDR1 is SGHDT and CDR2 YYEEEE. The CDR3 is 15 residues long. V was pared by 4 bases and J by 3 bases, with 14 bases between. The CDR3 spells CASSVQADLYNEQFF. The CDR3 bases are TGTGCCAGCAGCGTCCAAGCGGATCTCTACAATGAGCAGTTCTTC.

This clone appeared many times. The chain joins TRBV9 to TRBJ1-4; 12 nucleotides match TRBD1. Germline V gives CDR1 SGDLS, CDR2 YYNGEE. The CDR3 is made up of 20 amino acids. Trimming cost V 0 bases and J 2 bases; bases outside gene matches: 11. The CDR3 here is CASSVGGMGTGGLTNEKLFF. The CDR3 nucleotides read TGTGCCAGCAGCGTAGGAGGAATGGGGACAGGGGGCTTGACTAATGAAAAACTGTTTTTT. The complete variable domain, with remaining parts taken from reference TRBV9 and TRBJ1-4, reads DSGVTQTPKHLITATGQRVTLRCSPRSGDLSVYWYQQSLDQGLQFLIQYYNGEERAKGNILERFSAQQFPDLHSELNLSSLELGDSALYFCASSVGGMGTGGLTNEKLFFGSGTQLSVL.

This rearrangement joins TRBV20-1 to TRBJ2-1; 8 positions match TRBD1. The V and J ends lost 1 base and 3 bases, in that order; junction bases with no gene match: 5. CDR1 and CDR2 (germline): DFQATT, SNEGSKA (reference sequence). The CDR3 runs 15 residues. The CDR3 loop is CSARVQGEDYNEQFF. In DNA, the CDR3 is TGCAGTGCTAGAGTACAGGGGGAGGACTACAATGAGCAGTTCTTC.

The chain recombines TRBV11-1 with TRBJ2-2; 8 bases are shared with TRBD2. Trimming removed 3 bases from V and 6 bases from J; junction bases left unmatched: 12. The CDR3 runs 17 residues. From germline, CDR1 is SGHAT and CDR2 FQDESV (reference sequence). The CDR3 spells CASSFKRLAGVAGELFF. Here the CDR3 DNA reads TGTGCCAGCAGCTTTAAACGGCTAGCGGGCGTAGCCGGGGAGCTGTTTTTT.

This clone was counted many times. The rearrangement links TRBV7-2 to TRBJ2-5, with TRBD1 matching over 9 bases. CDR1 SGHTA and CDR2 FQGNSA come from the germline V gene. The CDR3 sequence is 15 residues long. V lost 6 bases, J lost 5 bases, and 10 bases stayed unmatched. The CDR3 bases are TGTGCCAGCAGTTACAGGGGGCCTAGAATGGAGACCCAGTACTTC. Protein: CASSYRGPRMETQYF.

This clone came up many times. J is TRBJ1-6 and V is TRBV20-1; D is ambiguous. The V end was cut by 2 bases, the J end by 5 bases, with 7 bases between. Per the germline V gene, CDR1 is DFQATT and CDR2 is SNEGSKA (reference sequence). The CDR3 consists of 13 residues. The CDR3 DNA reads as TGCAGTGCTAGATTGGACCATAATTCACCCCTCCACTTT. Residues: CSARLDHNSPLHF.

The table lists this clone with many counts. The rearrangement links TRBV2 to TRBJ2-3, with TRBD2 matching over 14 bases. This CDR3 is built from 15 residues. Germline V lookup: CDR1 SNHLY, CDR2 FYNNEI. The J segment lost 6 bases and the V segment lost 6 bases, leaving 5 bases of the junction unmatched. CDR3 in DNA: TGTGCCAGCAGGGGGACTAGCGGGAGTGGGGATACGCAGTATTTT. This translates into CASRGTSGSGDTQYF.

This clone was counted many times. CDR3 loop: CASSPGGETQYF. Here the CDR3 DNA reads TGTGCCAGCAGCCCGGGAGGGGAGACCCAGTACTTC. The gene calls are TRBV9 and TRBJ2-5; 8 bases line up with TRBD2. With V trimmed by 4 bases and J by 5 bases, 1 base remained unmatched. The germline V gene has CDR1 SGDLS and CDR2 YYNGEE. The CDR3 loop spans 12 amino acids.

This clone was seen ten or more times. Other DNA sequences in the same sample also yield this CDR3. The J gene is TRBJ2-7, the V gene TRBV6-4; 8 bases agree with TRBD2. This CDR3 has 12 amino acids. The junction had 14 bases not matched to a gene; V was cut back by 10 bases and J by 12 bases. From germline, CDR1 is MRHNA and CDR2 SNTAGT. CDR3: CAIPGGGGGLYF. The CDR3 bases are TGTGCCATCCCGGGGGGGGGCGGGGGGCTGTACTTC.

This clone has at least ten counts. V is TRBV5-1 and J is TRBJ2-5; 12 bases are shared with TRBD2. The CDR3 runs 17 residues. Germline V gives CDR1 SGHRS, CDR2 YFSETQ. Trimming at V came to 4 bases and at J to 7 bases, leaving 14 bases not matched to a gene. This CDR3 reads CASSQGLAGHIRGTQYF. CDR3 bases: TGCGCCAGCAGCCAGGGACTAGCGGGCCATATAAGGGGGACCCAGTACTTC.

This clone was detected ten times or more. This may arise from a read error, as a much more abundant clone is one base away. This same CDR3 is encoded by further DNA sequences in the sample. This chain links TRBV30 with TRBJ1-1, with D hard to call. CDR1 and CDR2 from the germline V gene are GTSNPN and SVGIG (reference sequence). The CDR3 is made up of 15 amino acids. Trimming cost V 2 bases and J 0 bases, with 13 bases left between them. This chain's CDR3 is CAWSRQAAMNTEAFF. The CDR3 nucleotides are TGTGCCTGGAGTCGGCAGGCGGCTATGAACACTGAAGCTTTCTTT.

This clone was recorded a few times. The V and J genes are TRBV6-2 or TRBV6-3 and TRBJ1-2; D not certain. Trimming pared 0 bases from V and 4 bases from J, leaving 12 bases between. The CDR3 is 15 amino acids. Per germline, CDR1 MNHEY and CDR2 SVGEGT. The chain's CDR3 is CASSYSIVSPYGYTF. Written as DNA, the CDR3 is TGTGCCAGCAGTTACTCGATAGTTAGCCCCTATGGCTACACCTTC.

This clone was observed many times. The chain employs TRBV2 and TRBJ2-5, with D perhaps matching TRBD2 (5 bases). Trimming removed 5 bases at V and 2 bases at J, with 15 bases between. Germline V gives CDR1 SNHLY, CDR2 FYNNEI. The CDR3 is 15 residues long. The CDR3 loop is CASSHKPAVQETQYF. The CDR3 DNA sequence: TGTGCCAGCAGTCACAAGCCAGCGGTGCAAGAGACCCAGTACTTC.

Written as DNA, the CDR3 is TGTGCCAGCACCTTTGGACTAGTTCTGTTCTACGAGCAGTACTTC. The encoded protein is CASTFGLVLFYEQYF. V usage is TRBV6-1 and J usage is TRBJ2-7; 7 bases fit TRBD2. The CDR3 loop spans 15 amino acids. In germline, CDR1 is MNHNS, CDR2 SASEGT. J was trimmed by 3 bases and V by 7 bases; bases with no gene match: 12.

This clone appeared many times. The genes are TRBV14 and TRBJ2-7; no firm D call. V was cut by 2 bases and J by 9 bases, with 23 bases left in between. The CDR3 has 16 residues. Germline loops: CDR1 SGHDN, CDR2 FVKESK. The CDR3 spells CASSQQSRAELSGQYF. The CDR3 nucleotides are TGTGCCAGCAGCCAACAATCTAGGGCCGAACTATCGGGGCAGTACTTC.